This T cell receptor beta chain was identified in a study of T cells in Graves' hyperthyroidism and ophthalmopathy. The V segment lost 6 bases and the J segment 4 bases; nucleotides outside the gene matches: 9. Germline assignment: CDR1 SNHLY and CDR2 FYNNEI. CDR3 length: 16 residues. Comments on this clonotype: Its cognate antigen is unknown. One base away lies a much larger clone, so this may be a sequencing read error.

Study observations and caveats: Clonotypes that were expanded in thyroid above 0.001 mostly appeared in blood too. Ophthalmopathy and stable hyperthyroidism were told apart by a 13 V-J model.

Researchers amplified the TCR beta CDR3 regions from RNA transcripts. Primed by the HTBI set, a first-round RT-PCR was run on the TCR CDR3. In TCRdb, the multiplex PCR reads were re-called with MiXCR into one record per CDR3 protein. The repertoire consists of some 600,000 distinct CDR3 sequences, with more than 11% occurring once and the leading ten covering less than 6%. Sequenced sample: blood. The TCR was taken from a woman under 40 with Graves' hyperthyroidism that later progressed to Graves' ophthalmopathy. This chain connects TRBV2 to TRBJ2-5; 12 bases match TRBD2. The CDR3 bases are TGTGCCAGCAGGAGGACTAGCGGGACGGCCGTAGAGACCCAGTACTTC. It specifies CASRRTSGTAVETQYF.